This T cell receptor beta chain comes out of a study of T cell repertoires in aging, cancer and after chemotherapy. Study at large: Six age groups, ranging from 30 or younger to 70 or older, included the donors.

Multiplex touch-down PCR with TRB-A/B primers amplified rearranged V-D-J TRB sequences. Using its own MiXCR run on the multiplex PCR reads, TCRdb lists one record per CDR3 protein. This table holds 15,000 or so distinct CDR3 sequences, 20% to 25% found once. Trimming stripped 9 bases from V and 4 bases from J, with 17 bases between. This CDR3 is 14 amino acids long. A word on this clonotype: Antigen specificity is unknown.

Amplification of TCR beta used genomic DNA extracted from peripheral blood. Study conclusions and caveats: These repertoire data do not allow conclusions about immunological memory after chemotherapy.

Input material: blood. The genes are TRBV12-3 or TRBV12-4 and TRBJ2-3; D gene ambiguous. This receptor was taken from a human donor in good health. CDR3 region: CASTPGTEADTQYF. The CDR3 DNA reads as TGTGCCAGTACGCCAGGAACTGAAGCAGATACGCAGTATTTT.